Presented here are 17 T cell receptor beta chains from one specimen sequenced in a study of cytomegalovirus exposure and HLA in healthy donors. PCR primers comprised 60 Vbeta and 13 Jbeta primers. Produced via immunoSEQ multiplex PCR; TCRdb's table is partial and in-frame only. The sample lists about 130,000 clones, around three quarters occurring once. The specimen was PBMCs. Receptors were obtained from a woman in her thirties or forties in good health and CMV-seropositive.

V usage is TRBV28 and J usage is TRBJ2-3, with TRBD1 matching 7 bases. The V segment lost 6 bases and the J segment 2 bases; nucleotides outside the gene matches: 8. Germline values: CDR1 MDHEN, CDR2 SYDVKM. This CDR3 spans 15 amino acids. The CDR3 spells CASSIPGGYTDTQYF. DNA for the CDR3: TGTGCCAGCAGCATCCCAGGGGGATACACAGATACGCAGTATTTT.

This clone was observed a single time. The genes are TRBV28 and TRBJ2-1, with D uncertain. The CDR3 consists of 15 residues. Trimming cost V 3 bases and J 0 bases, with 9 bases left between them. Germline-derived CDR1 and CDR2 are MDHEN and SYDVKM. CDR3 in amino acids: CASSFLDSSYNEQFF. The CDR3 nucleotides read TGTGCCAGCAGTTTCTTAGATTCCTCCTACAATGAGCAGTTCTTC.

V gene TRBV19 combines with J gene TRBJ2-2; TRBD2 matches 13 bases. Germline trimming cut 4 bases from V and 5 bases from J; bases unmatched to any gene: 10. CDR3 length: 18 amino acids. In germline, CDR1 is LNHDA, CDR2 SQIVND (reference sequence). The CDR3 nucleotides read TGTGCCAGTAGTAGAAAAACTAGCGGGGGGGGTTGGACCGGGGAGCTGTTTTTT. Amino acid sequence: CASSRKTSGGGWTGELFF.

The J gene is TRBJ2-7, the V gene TRBV28; D is ambiguous. V was pared by 3 bases and J by 6 bases, with 9 bases between. The CDR3 consists of 12 residues. CDR1 is MDHEN and CDR2 is SYDVKM in the germline V gene. CDR3: CASSLRLSEQYF. The CDR3 DNA sequence: TGTGCCAGCAGTTTGAGACTGAGCGAGCAGTACTTC. The complete variable domain, with remaining parts taken from reference TRBV28 and TRBJ2-7, reads DVKVTQSSRYLVKRTGEKVFLECVQDMDHENMFWYRQDPGLGLRLIYFSYDVKMKEKGDIPEGYSVSREKKERFSLILESASTNQTSMYLCASSLRLSEQYFGPGTRLTVT.

The CDR3 DNA is TGTGCCAGCATCGGACAGGGGGGCGGTGGAAACACCATATATTTT. Encoded protein: CASIGQGGGGNTIYF. V gene TRBV6-5 combines with J gene TRBJ1-3, with TRBD1 matching over 10 bases. V was pared by 7 bases and J by 3 bases, with 6 bases of the junction left unmatched. The length of the CDR3 is 15 residues. Germline V gene sequence: CDR1 MNHEY, CDR2 SVGAGI.

The V call is TRBV15, the J call TRBJ1-4, with 7 nucleotides matching TRBD1. Per the germline V gene, CDR1 is LNHNV and CDR2 is YYDKDF (reference sequence). The CDR3 sequence is 15 residues long. The junction had 9 bases not matched to a gene; V was cut back by 3 bases and J by 8 bases. The CDR3 is CATSSIGGAEEKLFF. The CDR3 coding sequence is TGTGCCACCAGCAGCATAGGGGGCGCGGAGGAAAAACTGTTTTTT.

The chain combines TRBV7-8 with TRBJ2-7; TRBD2 matches 8 bases. The CDR3 length is 15 residues. V shed 5 bases and J 1 base; nucleotides not matched to a gene: 7. In germline, CDR1 is SGHVS, CDR2 FQNEAQ. The CDR3 sequence: CASSDRLARSYEQYF. DNA for the CDR3: TGTGCCAGCAGCGACCGACTAGCGCGTTCCTACGAGCAGTACTTC.

The V gene is TRBV18, the J gene TRBJ2-7; 9 bases line up with TRBD1. Losses at the gene ends were 5 bases for V and 1 base for J; bases not matched to a gene: 12. This CDR3 region has 17 residues. In germline, CDR1 is KGHSH, CDR2 LQKENI. The CDR3: CASSSAPPGQGSYEQYF. CDR3 in DNA: TGTGCCAGCTCATCCGCCCCGCCGGGACAGGGATCCTACGAGCAGTACTTC.

This clone came up a few times. The chain carries TRBV14 and TRBJ1-1; D unclear. In germline, CDR1 is SGHDN, CDR2 FVKESK. V lost 4 bases and J lost 0, with 9 bases in between. The CDR3 consists of 14 residues. The CDR3 reads CASSLGLMNTEAFF. The CDR3 region has the DNA TGTGCCAGCAGCCTTGGACTGATGAACACTGAAGCTTTCTTT.

This rearrangement joins TRBV15 to TRBJ1-1, with D possibly TRBD1 on 5 matching bases. The CDR3 extends over 14 amino acids. The germline V gene encodes CDR1 LNHNV and CDR2 YYDKDF (reference sequence). Trimming removed 8 bases at V and 1 base at J, with 14 bases between. For the CDR3, the DNA is TGTGCCACCTCTAGATGGGGGGGGAACACTGAAGCTTTCTTT. It yields the protein CATSRWGGNTEAFF. The whole variable domain, remainder taken from reference TRBV15 and TRBJ1-1, is DAMVIQNPRYQVTQFGKPVTLSCSQTLNHNVMYWYQQKSSQAPKLLFHYYDKDFNNEADTPDNFQSRRPNTSFCFLDIRSPGLGDTAMYLCATSRWGGNTEAFFGQGTRLTVV.

The genes are TRBV30 and TRBJ1-5; weak D call: TRBD1 (6 bases). There are 14 residues in the CDR3. Germline V gene data show CDR1 as GTSNPN and CDR2 as SVGIG (reference sequence). V gave up 2 bases and J gave up 7 bases, with 15 bases separating them. The CDR3 loop reads CAWSTTGLGQPQHF. In DNA, the CDR3 is TGTGCCTGGAGTACCACAGGGTTGGGACAGCCCCAGCATTTT.

J is TRBJ1-1 and V is TRBV18; D is uncertain. Trimming left V 1 base short and J 4 bases short, with 13 bases between. The CDR3 consists of 15 residues. From germline, CDR1 is KGHSH and CDR2 LQKENI. The CDR3, as DNA: TGTGCCAGCTCACCACTCATAACCCCGGGCACTGAAGCTTTCTTT. Translated, it gives CASSPLITPGTEAFF.

This clone was seen more than once but under ten times. The rearrangement links TRBV7-6 to TRBJ2-2, with 8 bases matching TRBD1. Germline lookup yields CDR1 SGHVS and CDR2 FNYEAQ. This CDR3 is built from 15 residues. With V trimmed by 3 bases and J by 6 bases, 6 bases remained unmatched. This CDR3 reads CASSLREQGAGELFF. DNA for the CDR3: TGTGCCAGCAGCTTGAGGGAACAGGGGGCCGGGGAGCTGTTTTTT.

This clone showed up just once. V gene TRBV6-5 combines with J gene TRBJ2-7; 8 bases fit TRBD2. Looked up from germline, CDR1 is MNHEY and CDR2 is SVGAGI. Trimming at V came to 5 bases and at J to 5 bases, leaving 8 bases not matched to a gene. CDR3 length equals 14 residues. DNA of the CDR3: TGTGCCAGCAGTCCGGCGGGAGGTAGAAACGAGCAGTACTTC. This translates into CASSPAGGRNEQYF.

V and J are TRBV10-3 and TRBJ1-1; D possibly corresponds to TRBD1 (5 bases). The CDR3 is made up of 13 amino acids. Trimming pared 10 bases from V and 4 bases from J, leaving 16 bases between. CDR1 and CDR2 from the germline V gene are ENHRY and SYGVKD. The CDR3 DNA follows: TGTGCCACCACCGGGCAGGGAGGCACTGAAGCTTTCTTT. Amino acids: CATTGQGGTEAFF.

This clone showed up just a few times. The chain combines TRBV19 with TRBJ1-2, with a weak D call TRBD1 (6 bases). This CDR3 region has 12 residues. Germline-derived CDR1 and CDR2 are LNHDA and SQIVND (reference sequence). V was trimmed by 8 bases and J by 2 bases, leaving 9 bases between them. The CDR3 sequence: CASEGGNYGYTF. CDR3 bases: TGTGCCAGTGAGGGGGGGAACTATGGCTACACCTTC.

The chain employs TRBV11-3 and TRBJ2-1, with 13 bases matching TRBD2. This CDR3 is built from 18 residues. The V gene end was trimmed by 3 bases and the J gene end by 10 bases; junction bases not matched to a gene: 15. The germline V gene has CDR1 SGHNT and CDR2 YENEEA. The CDR3 is CASSFVGSRTSGSSEQFF. In DNA, the CDR3 is TGTGCCAGCAGCTTCGTCGGCAGCCGGACTAGCGGGAGCAGCGAGCAGTTCTTC.